One sample yielded the 23 T cell receptor beta chains listed below, sequenced in a study of T cells in Graves' hyperthyroidism and ophthalmopathy. Researchers amplified the TCR beta CDR3 regions from RNA transcripts. The TCR CDR3 was amplified in a first-round RT-PCR using the HTBI primer set. TCRdb processed the multiplex PCR reads anew with MiXCR; each CDR3 protein has one entry. The sample has fewer than 750,000 distinct CDR3 sequences, roughly 15% seen once. Material for sequencing was blood. The source of these receptors is a woman in her thirties or forties with Graves' ophthalmopathy.

This clonotype occurred many times. V is TRBV11-2 and J is TRBJ2-7; D perhaps matches TRBD1 (5 bases). Deletions cut 0 bases from V and 6 bases from J, with 15 bases between. The CDR3 sequence is 15 residues long. In germline, CDR1 is SGHAT, CDR2 FQNNGV. The CDR3 loop is CASSLDWAGLGEQYF. CDR3 in DNA: TGTGCCAGCAGCTTAGATTGGGCAGGGTTGGGCGAGCAGTACTTC.

The sample holds a few counts of this clonotype. The V gene is TRBV28, the J gene TRBJ2-2; 8 bases map to TRBD1. There are 16 residues in the CDR3. Germline V lookup: CDR1 MDHEN, CDR2 SYDVKM. The J segment lost 0 bases and the V segment lost 6 bases, leaving 6 bases of the junction unmatched. Here the CDR3 DNA reads TGTGCCAGCAGGACAGTACAGGGGGCGAACACCGGGGAGCTGTTTTTT. Translated, it gives CASRTVQGANTGELFF.

This clonotype was found many times. The genes are TRBV12-3 or TRBV12-4 and TRBJ1-1; D possibly corresponds to TRBD1 (5 bases). Deletions cut 7 bases from V and 1 base from J, with 13 bases between. The CDR3 consists of 14 residues. As DNA, the CDR3 is TGTGCCAGCAATATAGGGACGGAGAACACTGAAGCTTTCTTT. It codes for CASNIGTENTEAFF.

The chain employs TRBV28 and TRBJ2-2, with unresolved D. The CDR3 runs to 15 residues. Germline CDR1 and CDR2: MDHEN and SYDVKM. Trimming stripped 4 bases from V and 4 bases from J, with 13 bases between. DNA for the CDR3: TGTGCCAGCAGTTCGGCGACCCGGCGCACCGGGGAGCTGTTTTTT. This sequence encodes CASSSATRRTGELFF.

As for this clonotype: In this CDR3 the conserved last residue, phenylalanine or tryptophan, is missing, so a read error is likely. This rearrangement joins TRBV10-3 to TRBJ2-2; the D is unclear. The CDR3 contains 16 residues. Germline V gene data show CDR1 as ENHRY and CDR2 as SYGVKD. Deletions cut 0 bases from V and 0 bases from J, with 8 bases between. The CDR3 DNA reads TGTGCCATCAGTGAGTCCCCGGTCGCGAACACCGGGGAGCTGTTTCTT. Protein product: CAISESPVANTGELFL.

This clonotype was observed a handful of times. One junction end does not reproduce the germline sequence, and a read error may be involved. This chain joins TRBV4-2 and TRBJ2-5, with 13 positions matching TRBD2. This CDR3 spans 17 amino acids. Germline V gene data show CDR1 as LGHNA and CDR2 as YNFKEQ. The CDR3 nucleotides are TGTGCCGGCAGCCCCGGAGGACTAGCGGGAGTGGGTGAGACCCAGTACTTC. Protein: CAGSPGGLAGVGETQYF.

In its sample, this clonotype was seen many times. V usage is TRBV20-1 and J usage is TRBJ1-5, with no clear D. CDR1 and CDR2 from the germline V gene are DFQATT and SNEGSKA (reference sequence). V was clipped by 0 bases and J by 0 bases, with 9 bases between them. The length of the CDR3 is 15 residues. As DNA, the CDR3 is TGCAGTGCTAGAGACAGTTTTTATAGCAATCAGCCCCAGCATTTT. It yields the protein CSARDSFYSNQPQHF.

This clonotype appeared many times. The chain employs TRBV7-2 and TRBJ2-5; tentatively, D is TRBD1 (6 bases). V was cut by 5 bases and J by 5 bases, with 12 bases left in between. The germline V gene encodes CDR1 SGHTA and CDR2 FQGNSA. CDR3 length: 13 amino acids. The CDR3 DNA reads as TGTGCCAGCAGCCGACAGGCTTCGGAGACCCAGTACTTC. It encodes CASSRQASETQYF.

This clonotype was recorded at least ten times. V gene TRBV28 combines with J gene TRBJ2-7; tentatively, D is TRBD1 or TRBD2 (5 bases each). CDR1 is MDHEN, CDR2 SYDVKM, per germline. The CDR3 is made up of 14 amino acids. V was trimmed by 7 bases and J by 3 bases, leaving 16 bases between them. The CDR3 is CASNTRGRSYEQYF. In nucleotides, the CDR3 is TGTGCCAGCAACACCCGGGGACGAAGCTACGAGCAGTACTTC.

This clonotype appeared a few times. One base away lies a much larger clone, so this may be a sequencing read error. The chain uses TRBV6-5 and TRBJ2-7; 12 bases line up with TRBD1. This CDR3 spans 15 amino acids. Germline-derived CDR1 and CDR2 are MNHEY and SVGAGI. The CDR3 nucleotides read TGTGCCGGCAGTTACTCGGGACAGGGGGCGGAAGAGCAGTACTTC. It encodes CAGSYSGQGAEEQYF.

This clonotype was picked up many times. V gene TRBV11-1 combines with J gene TRBJ1-1; TRBD1 might be the D (6 bases). The CDR3 length is 16 residues. Germline CDR1 reads SGHAT; CDR2 reads FQDESV (reference sequence). Trimming removed 7 bases at V and 6 bases at J, with 24 bases between. The CDR3 loop reads CASTLGGGLAKSEAFF. Here the CDR3 DNA reads TGTGCCAGCACCCTAGGGGGAGGGTTGGCGAAGTCTGAAGCTTTCTTT.

This clonotype has ten or more counts. The chain carries TRBV29-1 and TRBJ2-7; a possible D gene is TRBD1 (6 bases). Germline V gene data show CDR1 as SQVTM and CDR2 as ANQGSEA. The CDR3 runs 16 residues. V dropped 3 bases and J dropped 2 bases, with 20 bases sitting between them. The CDR3 protein is CSVDSPGQSSTYEQYF. The CDR3 bases are TGCAGCGTTGATTCTCCTGGACAGAGCTCAACCTACGAGCAGTACTTC.

This clonotype was observed many times. The genes are TRBV30 and TRBJ1-1; 9 nucleotides line up with TRBD1. V lost 5 bases and J lost 1; bases outside the gene matches: 2. Germline CDR1 reads GTSNPN; CDR2 reads SVGIG (reference sequence). The CDR3 contains 13 residues. The CDR3 DNA sequence: TGTGCCTGGGACAGGGGGACGAACACTGAAGCTTTCTTT. As protein: CAWDRGTNTEAFF.

J is TRBJ2-7 and V is TRBV6-1; D ambiguous. V shed 6 bases and J shed 3 bases, with 12 bases lying between them. The CDR3 has 13 amino acids. The germline CDR1 and CDR2 sequences are MNHNS and SASEGT. The CDR3 region has the DNA TGTGCCAGCAGGTGGGGTTTGATCTACGAGCAGTACTTC. It codes for CASRWGLIYEQYF.

This clonotype showed up just a few times. A read error may be the cause here, since a much bigger clone is one base away. This chain uses TRBV11-2 with TRBJ2-7; 14 positions agree with TRBD2. The germline CDR1 and CDR2 sequences are SGHAT and FQNNGV. Trimming at V came to 3 bases and at J to 9 bases, leaving 10 bases not matched to a gene. The CDR3 runs 16 residues. CDR3 loop: CASSLVGLAGDDGQYF. In DNA, the CDR3 is TGTGCCAGCAGCTTGGTGGGACTAGCGGGAGATGACGGGCAGTACTTC.

The gene calls are TRBV11-2 and TRBJ2-7; 8 nucleotides agree with TRBD2. This CDR3 has 16 residues. Trimming took 5 bases from V and 1 from J; bases not matched to a gene: 10. CDR1 is SGHAT, CDR2 FQNNGV, per germline. Here the CDR3 DNA reads TGTGCCAGCAGCCCCCGTGGGCGGGAGGCTTCCTACGAGCAGTACTTC. This gives the protein CASSPRGREASYEQYF.

J is TRBJ2-5 and V is TRBV11-3; 7 bases map to TRBD1. J was trimmed by 2 bases and V by 3 bases; bases with no gene match: 6. The CDR3 is made up of 15 amino acids. From germline, CDR1 is SGHNT and CDR2 YENEEA. CDR3 loop: CASSFWDRGQETQYF. The CDR3 DNA sequence: TGTGCCAGCAGCTTCTGGGACAGAGGTCAAGAGACCCAGTACTTC.

This clonotype has only a few counts. A much larger clone sits a single nucleotide away, making a read error possible. The chain couples TRBV20-1 to TRBJ2-2, with a weak D call TRBD2 (5 bases). Germline V gene data show CDR1 as DFQATT and CDR2 as SNEGSKA (reference sequence). V lost 0 bases to trimming and J lost 3 bases, with 8 bases between them. The CDR3 runs 14 residues. The CDR3 nucleotides read TGCAGTGCTAGAGATGGGAGTGACACCGGGGAGCTGTTTTTT. This sequence encodes CSARDGSDTGELFF.

In this sample, this clonotype turned up a few times. The gene calls are TRBV30 and TRBJ1-1; weak D call: TRBD1 (5 bases). This CDR3 has 14 residues. V was shortened by 2 bases and J by 0 bases, with 10 bases between the two germline ends. CDR1 GTSNPN and CDR2 SVGIG come from the germline V gene (reference sequence). The CDR3 coding sequence is TGTGCCTGGAGTCCCGACAGCATGAACACTGAAGCTTTCTTT. It specifies CAWSPDSMNTEAFF.

This clonotype was recorded many times. The chain uses TRBV6-5 and TRBJ1-1; D not certain. The germline CDR1 and CDR2 sequences are MNHEY and SVGAGI. The CDR3 runs 11 residues. Trimming removed 10 bases at V and 3 bases at J, with 9 bases between. The DNA for the CDR3 is TGTGCCACCTCCTGGGACACTGAAGCTTTCTTT. Its translation is CATSWDTEAFF.

This clonotype showed up many times. This rearrangement joins TRBV28 to TRBJ2-5; D possibly corresponds to TRBD2 (5 bases). The CDR3 extends over 12 amino acids. Trimming cost V 8 bases and J 5 bases, with 12 bases left between them. CDR1 and CDR2 from the germline V gene are MDHEN and SYDVKM. Here the CDR3 reads CASRSPGETQYF. The CDR3 DNA reads as TGTGCCAGCCGCTCGCCGGGGGAGACCCAGTACTTC.

V is TRBV5-5 and J is TRBJ2-7; TRBD2 matches 7 bases. CDR1 is SGHKS and CDR2 is YYEKEE in the germline V gene (reference sequence). This CDR3 region has 14 residues. Trimming removed 4 bases from V and 2 bases from J; junction bases left unmatched: 6. The CDR3: CASSLDGGTYEQYF. Written as DNA, the CDR3 is TGTGCCAGCAGCCTGGACGGGGGGACCTACGAGCAGTACTTC.

The gene calls are TRBV5-1 and TRBJ2-7; D possibly corresponds to TRBD1 (5 bases). The CDR3 runs 15 residues. V dropped 4 bases and J dropped 5 bases, with 19 bases sitting between them. In germline, CDR1 is SGHRS, CDR2 YFSETQ. The CDR3 protein is CASSASPRQTDEQYF. The CDR3 DNA follows: TGCGCCAGCAGCGCGTCCCCCCGACAGACAGACGAGCAGTACTTC.